This TCR beta chain is from a study of cytomegalovirus exposure and HLA in healthy donors. General study findings and limits: Cytomegalovirus status was reportedly diagnosed by the classifier with high sensitivity and specificity.

At sampling all donors were nominally healthy, likely with unrecorded immune exposures. On this clone: The antigen is not known.

Primers: 60 Vbeta forward and 13 Jbeta reverse. Only in-frame clones appear in the TCRdb table, and some are missing; sequencing was by immunoSEQ multiplex PCR. The sample records about 98,000 clones, approximately 80% being singletons. Input material: PBMCs. The TCR was taken from a female donor in good health and CMV-seropositive.

The CDR3 coding sequence is TGCGCCAGCAGCTTGGACGGACTTCAACCCGCCTCTGGAAACACCATATATTTT. Translated: CASSLDGLQPASGNTIYF. V usage is TRBV5-1 and J usage is TRBJ1-3, with D unclear. Trimming stripped 0 bases from V and 0 bases from J, with 16 bases between. The germline CDR1 and CDR2 sequences are SGHRS and YFSETQ. The CDR3 is 18 residues long.